This T cell receptor beta chain was profiled in a study of OX40 agonist ivuxolimab in advanced cancers. For the wider study: Ivuxolimab was an agonistic, fully human IgG2 monoclonal antibody directed against OX40 (CD134), a costimulatory receptor. Patients were allowed to have had prior anti-PD-1, anti-PD-L1 or anti-CTLA-4 therapy, and approximately 40% of the dose-escalation patients had previously received checkpoint inhibitors. The point of sequencing TCRbeta in the periphery was to test whether ivuxolimab changed TCR sequence diversity and drove clonal T-cell expansion. Intravenous ivuxolimab was administered to patients every 2 weeks at six dose levels: 0.01, 0.1, 0.3, 1.5, 3 and 10 mg/kg. The dose-escalation cohort was 80% to 90% male with a mean age of approximately 60 years, ranging from roughly 20 to 85. The paper covers the monotherapy dose-escalation part of the phase I ivuxolimab trial, which included N ≈ 50 patients. Among the approximately 54 dose-escalation patients, 19 had hepatocellular carcinoma, roughly 15 melanoma, 9 renal cell carcinoma and 9 head and neck cancer. Partial responses occurred in three dose-escalation patients, of whom one had hepatocellular carcinoma and two had cutaneous melanoma.

Inclusive of the bounding cysteine and phenylalanine, the CDR3 is 14 residues long. Here the CDR3 DNA is all that survives: 42 bases in frame from base 1. The V end loses 4 bases and the J end loses 0 bases, and a stretch of 10 bases separates them. The germline V gene (reference sequence) sets CDR1 to LNHNV and CDR2 to YYDKDF. The trial excluded patients who had a history of autoimmune disease or who were on systemic immunosuppression. Peripheral blood for TCR sequencing was collected from all dose cohorts at baseline, on cycle 4 day 1, and on cycle 7 day 1. The samples were taken from a phase I, first-in-human, multicenter, open-label dose-escalation trial of ivuxolimab. The trial enrolled adults with locally advanced or metastatic head and neck squamous cell, hepatocellular, melanoma or renal cell carcinoma. Before TCR sequencing, CD4+ and CD8+ T cells were separately sorted from peripheral blood.

Genomic DNA was isolated from the sorted cells so that the TCRbeta CDR3 region could be sequenced. The immunoSEQ Assay was used for sequencing of TCRbeta CDR3 regions. The immuneACCESS repertoire file appears here via TCRdb, limited to in-frame rearrangements. These files lack a portion of the clones; in checked studies, under half of the deficit traces to unresolved V genes, and the cause of the others is not known. A total of tens of thousands of clones appear in this sample, 65% to 85% of them only once. 5% to 5.5% of the sample goes to the ten largest clones. As to this clone: Its antigen remains undetermined. Per-base qualities were not stored, and no clone one base away is much larger.

Results and caveats for the whole study, not just this receptor: Which antigens the clonally expanded peripheral T cells were specific for was not determined. After ivuxolimab, expanded clones were on average more numerous among CD8+ T cells than among CD4+ T cells. At doses of 0.1 to 3.0 mg/kg, clonal expansion of both CD4+ and CD8+ T cells in blood was seen between baseline and week 6. In partial responders in the 0.1-3.0 mg/kg groups, normalized peripheral clonal expansion was found to be among the lowest, especially among CD8+ T cells. Low levels of normalized T-cell clonal expansion were also seen in some patients who did not respond.

The material was CD4+ or CD8+ T cells sorted from blood, obtained in a trial of the OX40 agonist ivuxolimab. This receptor was taken from an adult with an advanced solid tumor such as melanoma, head and neck, liver or kidney cancer. Recombination connected TRBV15 to TRBJ2-7, with an unclear D gene assignment. The CDR3 reads CATSINPSSYEQYF. The nucleotide sequence reads TGTGCCACCAGCATTAACCCCAGCTCCTACGAGCAGTACTTC.